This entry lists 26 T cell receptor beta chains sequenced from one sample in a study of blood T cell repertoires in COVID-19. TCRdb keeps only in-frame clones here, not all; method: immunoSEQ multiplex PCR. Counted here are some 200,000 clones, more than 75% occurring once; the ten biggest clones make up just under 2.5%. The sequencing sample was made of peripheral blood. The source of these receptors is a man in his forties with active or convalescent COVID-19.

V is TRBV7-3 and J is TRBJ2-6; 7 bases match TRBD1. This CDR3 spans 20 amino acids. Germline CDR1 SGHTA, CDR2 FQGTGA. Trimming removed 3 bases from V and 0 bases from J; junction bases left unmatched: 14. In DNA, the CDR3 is TGTGCCAGCAGCTTTTTCACAGGGGCCTTTACTAGCTCTGGGGCCAACGTCCTGACTTTC. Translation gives CASSFFTGAFTSSGANVLTF.

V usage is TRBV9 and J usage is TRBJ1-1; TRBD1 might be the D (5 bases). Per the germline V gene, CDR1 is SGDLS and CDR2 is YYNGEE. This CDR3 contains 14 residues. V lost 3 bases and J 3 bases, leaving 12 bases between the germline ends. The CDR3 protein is CASSAGLLDTEAFF. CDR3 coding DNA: TGTGCCAGCAGCGCAGGGCTGTTGGACACTGAAGCTTTCTTT.

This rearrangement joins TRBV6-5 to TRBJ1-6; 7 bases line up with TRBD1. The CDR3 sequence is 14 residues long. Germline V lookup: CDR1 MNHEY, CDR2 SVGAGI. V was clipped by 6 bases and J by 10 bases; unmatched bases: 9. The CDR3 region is CASSLGTAESPLHF. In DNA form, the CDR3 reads TGTGCCAGCAGCCTCGGGACAGCTGAGTCACCCCTCCACTTT.

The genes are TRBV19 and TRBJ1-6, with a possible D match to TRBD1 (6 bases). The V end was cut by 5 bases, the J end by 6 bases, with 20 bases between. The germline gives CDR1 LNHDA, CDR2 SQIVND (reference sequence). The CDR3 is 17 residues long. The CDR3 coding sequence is TGTGCCAGTAGTTCCCACAGGGAATACCCTCTTAATTCACCCCTCCACTTT. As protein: CASSSHREYPLNSPLHF.

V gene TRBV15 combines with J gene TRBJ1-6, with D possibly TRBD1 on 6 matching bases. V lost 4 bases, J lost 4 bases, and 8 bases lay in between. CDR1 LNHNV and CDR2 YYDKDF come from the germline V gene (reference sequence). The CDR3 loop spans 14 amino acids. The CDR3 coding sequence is TGTGCCACCAGCAAAGACAGGTATAATTCACCCCTCCACTTT. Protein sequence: CATSKDRYNSPLHF. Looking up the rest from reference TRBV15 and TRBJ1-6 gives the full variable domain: DAMVIQNPRYQVTQFGKPVTLSCSQTLNHNVMYWYQQKSSQAPKLLFHYYDKDFNNEADTPDNFQSRRPNTSFCFLDIRSPGLGDTAMYLCATSKDRYNSPLHFGNGTRLTVT.

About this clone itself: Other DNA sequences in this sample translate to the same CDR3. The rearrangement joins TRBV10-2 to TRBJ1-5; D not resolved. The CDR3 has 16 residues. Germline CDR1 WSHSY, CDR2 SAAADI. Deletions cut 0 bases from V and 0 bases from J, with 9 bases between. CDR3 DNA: TGCGCCAGCAGTGAGTCCCCGGGGAATAGCAATCAGCCCCAGCATTTT. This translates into CASSESPGNSNQPQHF.

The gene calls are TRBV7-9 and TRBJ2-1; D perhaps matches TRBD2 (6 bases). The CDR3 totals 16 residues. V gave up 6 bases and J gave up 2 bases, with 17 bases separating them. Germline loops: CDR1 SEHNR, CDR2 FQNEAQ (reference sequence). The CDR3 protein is CASSSSGGVPYNEQFF. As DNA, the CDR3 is TGTGCCAGCAGTTCCAGTGGCGGGGTTCCCTACAATGAGCAGTTCTTC.

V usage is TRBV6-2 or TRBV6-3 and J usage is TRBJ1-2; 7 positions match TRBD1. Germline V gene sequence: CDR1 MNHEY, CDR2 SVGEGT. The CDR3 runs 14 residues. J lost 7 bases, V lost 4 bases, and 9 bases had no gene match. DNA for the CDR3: TGTGCCAGCAGTTGGGACAGCCATTCGGGTGGCTACACCTTC. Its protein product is CASSWDSHSGGYTF.

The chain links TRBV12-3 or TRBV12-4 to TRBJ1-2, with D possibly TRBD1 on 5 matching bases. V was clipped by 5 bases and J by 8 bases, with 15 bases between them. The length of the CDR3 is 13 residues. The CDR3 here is CASSEQGTRGYTF. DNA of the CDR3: TGTGCCAGCAGTGAGCAGGGCACTCGGGGCTACACCTTC.

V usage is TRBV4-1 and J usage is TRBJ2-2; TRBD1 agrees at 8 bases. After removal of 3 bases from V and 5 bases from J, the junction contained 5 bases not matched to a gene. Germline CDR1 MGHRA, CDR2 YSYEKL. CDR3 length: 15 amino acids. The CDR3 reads CASSHEQGGTGELFF. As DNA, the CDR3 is TGCGCCAGCAGCCATGAACAGGGGGGAACCGGGGAGCTGTTTTTT.

Here the CDR3 DNA reads TGTGCCAGCAGCCCGGACAGAGGGCAGCCCCAGCATTTT. Its translation is CASSPDRGQPQHF. The chain couples TRBV6-5 to TRBJ1-5; perhaps TRBD1 as D (6 bases). The CDR3 is 13 amino acids. Germline loops: CDR1 MNHEY, CDR2 SVGAGI. V lost 6 bases to trimming and J lost 7 bases, with 13 bases between them.

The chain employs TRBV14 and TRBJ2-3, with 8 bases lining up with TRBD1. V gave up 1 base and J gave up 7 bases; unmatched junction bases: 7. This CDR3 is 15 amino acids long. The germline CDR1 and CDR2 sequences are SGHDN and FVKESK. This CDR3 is CASSQVDRAYHTQYF. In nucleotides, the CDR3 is TGTGCCAGCAGCCAAGTGGACAGGGCCTATCATACGCAGTATTTT.

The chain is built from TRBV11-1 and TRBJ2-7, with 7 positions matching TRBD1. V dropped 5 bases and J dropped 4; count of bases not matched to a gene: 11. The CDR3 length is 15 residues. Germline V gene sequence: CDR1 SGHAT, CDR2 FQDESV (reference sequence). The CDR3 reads CASSAQPGQPYEQYF. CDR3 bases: TGTGCCAGCAGCGCTCAACCGGGACAGCCTTACGAGCAGTACTTC. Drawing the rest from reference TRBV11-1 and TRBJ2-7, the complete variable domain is EAEVAQSPRYKITEKSQAVAFWCDPISGHATLYWYRQILGQGPELLVQFQDESVVDDSQLPKDRFSAERLKGVDSTLKIQPAELGDSAMYLCASSAQPGQPYEQYFGPGTRLTVT.

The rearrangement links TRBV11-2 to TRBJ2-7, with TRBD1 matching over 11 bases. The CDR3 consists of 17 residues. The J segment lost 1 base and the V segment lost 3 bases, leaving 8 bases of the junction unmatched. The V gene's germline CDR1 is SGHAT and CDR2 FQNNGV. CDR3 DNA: TGTGCCAGCAGCTTTGCTCCGGGACAGGGGGTTTCCTACGAGCAGTACTTC. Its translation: CASSFAPGQGVSYEQYF. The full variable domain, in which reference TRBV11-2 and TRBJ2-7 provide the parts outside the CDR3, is EAGVAQSPRYKIIEKRQSVAFWCNPISGHATLYWYQQILGQGPKLLIQFQNNGVVDDSQLPKDRFSAERLKGVDSTLKIQPAKLEDSAVYLCASSFAPGQGVSYEQYFGPGTRLTVT.

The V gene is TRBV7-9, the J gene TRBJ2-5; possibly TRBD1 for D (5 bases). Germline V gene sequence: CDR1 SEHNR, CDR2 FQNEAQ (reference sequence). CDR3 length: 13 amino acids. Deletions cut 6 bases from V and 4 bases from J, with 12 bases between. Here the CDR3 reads CASRARTRETQYF. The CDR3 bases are TGTGCCAGCAGAGCCCGGACACGAGAGACCCAGTACTTC.

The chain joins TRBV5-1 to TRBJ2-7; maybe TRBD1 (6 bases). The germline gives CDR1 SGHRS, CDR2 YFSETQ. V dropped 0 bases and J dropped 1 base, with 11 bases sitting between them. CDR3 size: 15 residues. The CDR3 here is CASSLVAGASYEQYF. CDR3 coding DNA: TGCGCCAGCAGCTTGGTTGCAGGGGCTTCCTACGAGCAGTACTTC.

The CDR3 loop reads CASIRDRGLRSGYTF. The CDR3 bases are TGTGCCAGCATCCGTGACAGGGGTTTAAGAAGTGGCTACACCTTC. The chain is built from TRBV6-5 and TRBJ1-2; 8 nucleotides line up with TRBD1. CDR3 length equals 15 residues. V dropped 7 bases and J dropped 7; count of bases not matched to a gene: 14. Germline values: CDR1 MNHEY, CDR2 SVGAGI.

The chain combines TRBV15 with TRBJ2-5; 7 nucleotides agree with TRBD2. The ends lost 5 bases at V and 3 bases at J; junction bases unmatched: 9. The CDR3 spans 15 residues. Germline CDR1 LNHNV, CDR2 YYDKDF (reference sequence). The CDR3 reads CATSVPGRGEETQYF. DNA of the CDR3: TGTGCCACCAGCGTCCCGGGACGGGGGGAAGAGACCCAGTACTTC.

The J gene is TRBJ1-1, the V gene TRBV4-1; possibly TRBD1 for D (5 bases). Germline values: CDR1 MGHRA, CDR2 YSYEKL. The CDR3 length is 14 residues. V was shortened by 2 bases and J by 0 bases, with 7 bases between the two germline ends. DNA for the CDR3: TGCGCCAGCAGCCAACCAGGGATGAACACTGAAGCTTTCTTT. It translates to CASSQPGMNTEAFF.

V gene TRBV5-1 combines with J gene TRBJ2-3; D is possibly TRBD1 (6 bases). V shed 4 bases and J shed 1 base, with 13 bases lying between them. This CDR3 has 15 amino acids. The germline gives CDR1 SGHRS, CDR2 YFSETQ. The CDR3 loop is CASSPPGDRTDTQYF. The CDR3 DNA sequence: TGCGCCAGCAGCCCACCAGGGGACCGCACAGATACGCAGTATTTT.

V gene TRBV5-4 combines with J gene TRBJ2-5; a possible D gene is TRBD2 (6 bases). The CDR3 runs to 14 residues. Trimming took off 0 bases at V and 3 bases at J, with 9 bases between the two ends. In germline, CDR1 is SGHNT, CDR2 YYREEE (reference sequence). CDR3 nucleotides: TGTGCCAGCAGCTTGGCCGGGGGAAAAGAGACCCAGTACTTC. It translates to CASSLAGGKETQYF.

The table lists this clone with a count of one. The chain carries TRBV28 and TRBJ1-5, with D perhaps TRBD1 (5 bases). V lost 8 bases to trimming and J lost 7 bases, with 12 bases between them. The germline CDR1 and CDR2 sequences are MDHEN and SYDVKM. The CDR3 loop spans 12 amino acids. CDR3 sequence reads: CASRTGSQPQHF. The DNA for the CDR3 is TGTGCCAGCCGTACAGGATCCCAGCCCCAGCATTTT.

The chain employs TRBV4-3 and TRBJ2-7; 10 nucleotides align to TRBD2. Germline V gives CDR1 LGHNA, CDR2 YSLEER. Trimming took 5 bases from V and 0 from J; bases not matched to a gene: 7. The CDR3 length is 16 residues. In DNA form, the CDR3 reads TGCGCCAGCAGCTCCAGACTAGCGGGTAGCTCCTACGAGCAGTACTTC. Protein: CASSSRLAGSSYEQYF.

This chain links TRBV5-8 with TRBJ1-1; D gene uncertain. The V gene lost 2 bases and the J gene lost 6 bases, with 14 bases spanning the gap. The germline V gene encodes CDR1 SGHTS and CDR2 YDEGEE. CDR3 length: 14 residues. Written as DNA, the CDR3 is TGTGCCAGCAGCTTTCTCTCACTGGTGGCTGAAGCTTTCTTT. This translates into CASSFLSLVAEAFF.

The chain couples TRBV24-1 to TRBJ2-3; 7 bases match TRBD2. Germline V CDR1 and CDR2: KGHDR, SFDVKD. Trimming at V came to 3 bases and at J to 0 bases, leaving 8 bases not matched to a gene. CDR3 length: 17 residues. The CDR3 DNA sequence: TGTGCCACCAGTGATAATTTGGGGGGGTATAGCACAGATACGCAGTATTTT. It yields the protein CATSDNLGGYSTDTQYF.

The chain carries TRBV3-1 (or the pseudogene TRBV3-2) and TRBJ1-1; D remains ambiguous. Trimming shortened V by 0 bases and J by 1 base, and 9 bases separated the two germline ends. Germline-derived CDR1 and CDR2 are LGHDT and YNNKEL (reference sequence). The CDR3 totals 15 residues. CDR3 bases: TGTGCCAGCAGCCAAGATCTGAGGGCGAACACTGAAGCTTTCTTT. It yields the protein CASSQDLRANTEAFF.